Following are 10 T cell receptor beta chains from one sample sequenced in a study of beta chain features in type 1 diabetes. Their recognized antigens are unknown. Study observations and caveats: Shortening that was moderate but significant affected the TCRB CDR3s of Type 1 diabetes patients in all four CD4+ subsets.

cDNA synthesis used the whole RNA isolate, giving expressed TCRB sequences. Libraries were prepared by immunoSEQ multiplex PCR; TCRdb keeps only in-frame clonotypes and omits some of them. Here the sample spans under 200,000 clones, around a tenth being singletons. Sequences were obtained from central memory CD4+ T cells from blood. The source of these receptors is a man aged 25-45 years with type 1 diabetes.

This clone came up a few times. The chain recombines TRBV4-2 with TRBJ2-2; 10 nucleotides agree with TRBD2. The ends lost 0 bases at V and 2 bases at J; junction bases unmatched: 6. The CDR3 is 18 amino acids. The germline V gene has CDR1 LGHNA and CDR2 YNFKEQ. The CDR3 sequence is CASSQETGLAVNTGELFF. The CDR3 bases are TGTGCCAGCAGCCAAGAAACTGGACTAGCGGTTAACACCGGGGAGCTGTTTTTT.

The chain's CDR3 is CASSPGQVGTYGYTF. The CDR3 DNA follows: TGTGCCAGCAGCCCTGGACAGGTGGGAACGTATGGCTACACCTTC. The J gene is TRBJ1-2, the V gene TRBV11-1, with 7 bases fitting TRBD1. There are 15 residues in the CDR3. V was clipped by 5 bases and J by 5 bases; unmatched bases: 11. The germline CDR1 and CDR2 sequences are SGHAT and FQDESV (reference sequence).

The chain links TRBV9 to TRBJ2-2, with D perhaps matching TRBD2 (5 bases). Trimming cost V 1 base and J 5 bases, with 15 bases left between them. CDR3 length: 16 residues. Germline assignment: CDR1 SGDLS and CDR2 YYNGEE. The CDR3: CASSVSRGSRTGELFF. CDR3 coding DNA: TGTGCCAGCAGCGTATCGAGAGGGAGTAGGACCGGGGAGCTGTTTTTT.

This clone was counted only a few times. CDR3 sequence (DNA): TGTGCCAGCAGTTTATATGGGACAGGGGTCAAATACGAGCAGTACTTC. Its translation is CASSLYGTGVKYEQYF. The chain couples TRBV28 to TRBJ2-7; 10 bases are a match to TRBD1. In germline, CDR1 is MDHEN, CDR2 SYDVKM. The trim removed 1 base at V and 4 bases at J, leaving 7 bases unmatched. The CDR3 runs 16 residues.

This chain links TRBV29-1 with TRBJ1-1; TRBD1 matches at 9 bases. This CDR3 comprises 14 residues. CDR1 is SQVTM, CDR2 ANQGSEA, per germline. V lost 3 bases, J lost 8 bases, and 10 bases stayed unmatched. The CDR3 region is CSVDTGTGSLEAFF. As DNA, the CDR3 is TGCAGCGTTGACACCGGGACAGGGTCTCTGGAAGCTTTCTTT.

The V and J genes are TRBV6-5 and TRBJ2-1; 7 nucleotides agree with TRBD2. Trimming cost V 7 bases and J 6 bases; bases outside gene matches: 12. Germline CDR1 reads MNHEY; CDR2 reads SVGAGI. The CDR3 consists of 15 residues. The CDR3 spells CASTPLGRTGNEQFF. The CDR3 DNA reads TGTGCCAGCACTCCCCTCGGGAGGACGGGCAATGAGCAGTTCTTC.

This clone was detected only a few times. J is TRBJ1-5 and V is TRBV7-8; a possible D gene is TRBD1 (6 bases). The V gene lost 5 bases and the J gene lost 5 bases, with 13 bases spanning the gap. Germline CDR1 reads SGHVS; CDR2 reads FQNEAQ. The CDR3 spans 14 residues. CDR3 sequence reads: CASSQGQMYQPQHF. The CDR3 DNA reads as TGTGCCAGCAGCCAAGGACAGATGTATCAGCCCCAGCATTTT.

This clone was seen a few times. The genes are TRBV5-1 and TRBJ2-2; the D is unclear. With 0 bases removed from V and 5 bases from J, the gap between germline ends came to 5 bases. CDR1 is SGHRS, CDR2 YFSETQ, per germline. The CDR3 is 13 residues long. The CDR3 region is CASSLGPTGELFF. DNA for the CDR3: TGCGCCAGCAGCTTGGGGCCTACCGGGGAGCTGTTTTTT.

This clone was recorded a few times. The chain combines TRBV2 with TRBJ2-4, with a tentative D call TRBD2 (5 bases). The CDR3 loop spans 14 amino acids. V was cut by 8 bases and J by 6 bases, with 17 bases left in between. From germline, CDR1 is SNHLY and CDR2 FYNNEI. CDR3: CASRGSSVGNIQYF. The CDR3 DNA sequence: TGTGCCAGCCGAGGGAGTTCCGTGGGAAACATTCAGTACTTC.

The chain is built from TRBV28 and TRBJ2-5; 8 bases match TRBD2. The CDR3 extends over 14 amino acids. From germline, CDR1 is MDHEN and CDR2 SYDVKM. The junction had 3 bases not matched to a gene; V was cut back by 5 bases and J by 1 base. CDR3 protein: CASSPAGVQETQYF. As DNA, the CDR3 is TGTGCCAGCAGTCCAGCGGGGGTCCAAGAGACCCAGTACTTC.